This entry lists 9 T cell receptor beta chains sequenced from one sample in a study of shared clonotypes between healthy human individuals (dated by TCRdb to the early 2020s). Libraries were made using the immunoSEQ multiplex PCR assay. Here the immuneACCESS table is served through TCRdb, limited to in-frame sequences with V and J called. Missing clones are a known gap in these copies; in checked studies unresolved V genes cover under half, and the rest lacks a known reason. Counted in this sample were about 2 million clones; roughly 94% of them appeared once. Around 0.13% of the sample comes from the top ten. The sample taken for sequencing was naive CD4+ T cells sorted from blood. Sample cell subset or site, as interpreted from the label and publication: CD45RA+ positively selected. Receptors were obtained from a man between 18 and 29 years old in good health.

The chain joins TRBV19 to TRBJ2-2; a possible D gene is TRBD1 (5 bases). With 7 bases removed from V and 5 bases from J, the gap between germline ends came to 17 bases. Germline loops: CDR1 LNHDA, CDR2 SQIVND (reference sequence). The CDR3 contains 15 residues. The CDR3 nucleotides read TGTGCCAGTAAGGACATAGGGGCTTTGACCGGGGAGCTGTTTTTT. Translated, it gives CASKDIGALTGELFF.

On this clone itself: The junction differs from germline at one of its ends, possibly a read error. The rearrangement links TRBV7-7 to TRBJ2-3; D possibly corresponds to TRBD1 (6 bases). This CDR3 region has 17 residues. Germline loops: CDR1 SSHAT, CDR2 FNYEAQ (reference sequence). CDR3 sequence reads: CASSLNLQGSGTDTQYF. The DNA for the CDR3 is TGTGCTAGCAGCTTAAACCTACAGGGTTCGGGCACAGATACGCAGTATTTT.

This clone appeared once. V usage is TRBV6-5 and J usage is TRBJ2-1; D possibly uses TRBD1 or TRBD2 (5 bases each). The V end was cut by 2 bases, the J end by 0 bases, with 11 bases between. Germline CDR1 MNHEY, CDR2 SVGAGI. The CDR3 length is 16 residues. The CDR3 reads CASSYRDHSSYNEQFF. CDR3 nucleotides: TGTGCCAGCAGTTACAGGGACCACTCCTCCTACAATGAGCAGTTCTTC.

Turning to this clone: Distinct nucleotide sequences in the sample also encode this CDR3. The rearrangement links TRBV19 to TRBJ1-1; D is ambiguous. V was cut by 6 bases and J by 0 bases, with 2 bases left in between. The CDR3 is 11 residues long. Germline-derived CDR1 and CDR2 are LNHDA and SQIVND (reference sequence). CDR3 DNA: TGTGCCAGTAGCGTGAACACTGAAGCTTTCTTT. Translating it yields CASSVNTEAFF.

V and J are TRBV29-1 and TRBJ1-5; D unresolved. The CDR3 has 13 residues. The V gene lost 7 bases and the J gene lost 5 bases, with 15 bases spanning the gap. Germline-derived CDR1 and CDR2 are SQVTM and ANQGSEA. The CDR3 is CSARASWDQPQHF. The CDR3 bases are TGCAGCGCACGGGCCAGCTGGGATCAGCCCCAGCATTTT. Combining the CDR3 with reference TRBV29-1 and TRBJ1-5 gives the whole variable domain SAVISQKPSRDICQRGTSLTIQCQVDSQVTMMFWYRQQPGQSLTLIATANQGSEATYESGFVIDKFPISRPNLTFSTLTVSNMSPEDSSIYLCSARASWDQPQHFGDGTRLSIL.

The V call is TRBV19, the J call TRBJ1-1, with 8 bases aligning to TRBD1. J was trimmed by 6 bases and V by 0 bases; bases with no gene match: 6. This CDR3 contains 15 residues. Germline lookup yields CDR1 LNHDA and CDR2 SQIVND (reference sequence). The CDR3 DNA follows: TGTGCCAGTAGTATAGATCCCCGACAGGGGCCTGAAGCTTTCTTT. This encodes CASSIDPRQGPEAFF.

Details on this clone: The germline gene is not matched at one end of the junction; a read error may be the cause. J is TRBJ2-2 and V is TRBV27, with TRBD1 matching over 9 bases. Germline CDR1 and CDR2: MNHEY and SMNVEV (reference sequence). This CDR3 is built from 15 residues. The CDR3 protein is CASSLTGGYGGEPFF. The CDR3 DNA follows: TGTGCCAGCAGCCTTACAGGGGGCTACGGCGGGGAGCCGTTTTTT.

This clone was seen only once. The genes are TRBV5-1 and TRBJ1-4; D is undetermined. V was trimmed by 4 bases and J by 7 bases, leaving 17 bases between them. Looked up from germline, CDR1 is SGHRS and CDR2 is YFSETQ. This CDR3 spans 15 amino acids. The CDR3: CASSARDGGREKLFF. The CDR3 DNA sequence: TGCGCCAGCAGCGCTAGGGATGGTGGGCGTGAAAAACTGTTTTTT.

V gene TRBV6-1 combines with J gene TRBJ2-3; D is uncertain. The CDR3 contains 15 residues. Germline CDR1 is MNHNS and CDR2 is SASEGT. V lost 2 bases and J 2 bases, leaving 11 bases between the germline ends. CDR3 residues: CASSEMGTTTDTQYF. In DNA, the CDR3 is TGTGCCAGCAGTGAAATGGGTACTACCACAGATACGCAGTATTTT.